This T cell receptor beta chain originates from a study of blood T cell repertoires in COVID-19. Method: immunoSEQ multiplex PCR; TCRdb's copy keeps in-frame clones and lacks some. This table holds just over 150,000 clones, approximately 92% found once. This clone was picked up one time. CDR1 and CDR2 (germline): SGHVS, FQNEAQ. The J segment lost 4 bases and the V segment lost 5 bases, leaving 10 bases of the junction unmatched. This CDR3 spans 18 amino acids. The sequence derives from a woman aged 45-59 years with acute or convalescent COVID-19. The specimen sequenced was peripheral blood. V is TRBV7-8 and J is TRBJ2-3, with 15 bases fitting TRBD2. The CDR3 DNA reads as TGTGCCAGCAGCACCGGAGGACTAGCGGGGGGGCCCTCAGATACGCAGTATTTT. This encodes CASSTGGLAGGPSDTQYF. The whole variable domain, filled in from reference TRBV7-8 and TRBJ2-3, reads GAGVSQSPRYKVAKRGQDVALRCDPISGHVSLFWYQQALGQGPEFLTYFQNEAQLDKSGLPSDRFFAERPEGSVSTLKIQRTQQEDSAVYLCASSTGGLAGGPSDTQYFGPGTRLTVL.